This TCR beta chain was identified during a study of glioma-infiltrating T cells. This clonotype was detected only a few times. The CDR3 sequence is 15 residues long. V lost 5 bases, J lost 9 bases, and 20 bases lay in between. The germline V gene encodes CDR1 MNHNS and CDR2 SASEGT. Using RNA template, CDR3s of TCR alpha and beta were amplified with iRepertoire arm-PCR. TCRdb redid the calling of the multiplex PCR reads with MiXCR, one entry per CDR3 protein. The sample has over 130,000 distinct CDR3 sequences; roughly two fifths are singletons. This clonotype was sampled from a human donor with low-grade glioma or glioblastoma, undergoing nonglioma brain surgery, or in good health (not recorded which). This chain uses TRBV6-1 with TRBJ2-1, with D possibly matching TRBD1 (6 bases). Sample: glioma tissue, nonneoplastic brain tissue, or PBMCs (not recorded which). This CDR3 is CASSLTRGSEVEQFF. The DNA for the CDR3 is TGTGCCAGCAGTCTAACCAGGGGTAGCGAGGTTGAGCAGTTCTTC.